The TCR beta chain described here comes from a study of T cell responses to AZD1222 COVID-19 vaccine (dated by TCRdb to about 2021). Broadly, across the study: A total of approximately 240 trial participants underwent TCR sequencing, of whom roughly 210 had received two doses of AZD1222 and 26 had received two doses of the MenACWY control vaccine. Trial participants were enrolled into age subgroups of 18-55, 56-69 and 70-plus years, which contained 148, 28 and 57 TCR-sequenced participants, respectively. Study-level results and caveats: Vaccine-associated CD4 TCRs spanned the whole spike protein, with dominant responses in regions 160-218 and 743-854. Epitopes outside the regions mutated in the B.1.351 and B.1.1.7 variants were reportedly recognized by nearly half of the unique spike-specific TCRs. Only a handful of AZD1222 recipients were SARS-CoV-2 seropositive at baseline, limiting conclusions about previously exposed vaccinees. The 56-69-year group was small, and its depth increase did not reach significance, likely because of low power. No day 14 peak-response samples were available, so repertoires were characterized only after the peak T cell response. After two AZD1222 doses, spike-specific TCR breadth and depth were significantly higher than at day 0 and than in MenACWY recipients. Participants were mostly white British, with more females than males. The authors suggested clonal diversity may have been underestimated.

Per the publication, the time point label means: about 28 days (+/-7) after the second vaccine dose. Because spike-specific TCR depth and breadth did not differ between the two schedules, AZD1222 recipients who got a second dose at roughly 4 weeks were pooled with those who got a second dose at roughly 12 weeks. Vaccinee samples came from UK trials COV001 and COV002, including a single-blind randomized controlled phase 2/3 trial of AZD1222 (ChAdOx1 nCoV-19) in healthy adults. For TCRbeta chain sequencing, PBMC samples from trial participants were taken at day 0 and at day 28 after the second dose. On this clone: Its cognate antigen has yet to be identified. No base quality information exists; no much larger clone differs at one position.

The CDR3 regions of human TCRbeta chains were subjected to immunosequencing. As for the authors' bioinformatics: TCRs in the repertoires were compared against a reference library of SARS-CoV-2-specific TCRs that had been generated with the MIRA antigen-specificity platform. Breadth meant the fraction of unique TCRs that were SARS-CoV-2-associated, whereas depth meant the fraction of total T cells that were SARS-CoV-2-associated. Using the MIRA data, each spike-specific TCR was assigned both to the spike region to which the TCR was reactive and to a CD4 or CD8 class. Log10-transformed breadth and depth values were compared by one-way ANOVA with Sidak's multiple comparisons tests. TCRdb obtained this table from immuneACCESS and retained in-frame rearrangements with V and J assigned. These tables miss some clones; where compared with another copy, unresolved V genes account for less than half of the shortfall, and the remainder is unexplained. V and J calls and clone size are as listed in that table; D and trimming were resolved from the DNA. Recorded for this sample are around 130,000 clones; nearly 90% of them occurred a single time. The top ten clonotypes cover approximately 6% of the sample.

This receptor was taken from an adult who received the AZD1222 COVID-19 vaccine. Here the sequenced sample was peripheral blood, taken 28 days after the second AZD1222 dose.

CDR3 region: CASSLVRPSYEQYF. Read as DNA, the sequence is TGCGCCAGCAGCTTGGTTCGGCCCTCCTACGAGCAGTACTTC. The sequence joins TRBV5-1 to TRBJ2-7; no D gene can be assigned with confidence. V loses 0 bases of germline sequence and J loses 0 bases, and the interval between the two ends is 7 bases. CDR1 is given as SGHRS and CDR2 as YFSETQ, both from the germline V gene. The CDR3 has 14 amino acids, counting the end cysteine and phenylalanine. Of the read, only the CDR3 DNA is kept; its 42 bases are in frame from base 1.